The entry below gives a single TCR beta chain sequence along with its context. This receptor's antigen is unknown. One base away there is no much larger clone; base qualities are not given. The data originate from a study of blood T cell repertoires in COVID-19 (dated by TCRdb to 2018 to 2020). Study-wide context: The collaborator samples originated in the United States, Italy and Spain and spanned the acute and convalescent phases of COVID-19. The material from the prospective study consisted of cDNA or gDNA derived from T cells, B-cell-depleted T cells, or PBMCs. Subjects who had been exposed to COVID-19, were actively infected with it, or had recovered from it provided the deeply sampled blood TCRbeta repertoires that made up the dataset. Sample metadata almost always included a de-identified subject ID, COVID-19 status, age in years and sex. The repertoires were released in a freely available public database meant as a resource for research on the immune response to SARS-CoV-2. The samples were drawn from two sources: the first 160 participants of the ongoing ImmuneRACE study, and approximately 1,300 subjects contributed by 6 global collaborators. Where available, HLA class I and class II types were obtained from metadata supplied by the sample provider rather than from assay-based typing. Summary of the overall study and its limitations: Clinical and demographic metadata were provided uncurated, with the amount varying by source and participant.

The CDR3 covers 13 residues, taking in both the cysteine and the phenylalanine. The entry retains the CDR3 DNA only, 39 bases that are in frame from base 1. CDR1 is given as SQVTM and CDR2 as ANQGSEA, both from the germline V gene. Relative to germline, V is missing 4 bases and J is missing 8 bases, with 7 bases of the junction outside any gene match. The immunoSEQ Assay, a bias-controlled multiplex PCR, was used to amplify TCRbeta CDR3 regions from genomic DNA. In the original analysis: Within the assay, amplification of reference gene primers was used to estimate how many nucleated cells each sample contained. To quantify the absolute abundance of each unique TCRbeta CDR3 rearrangement, sequence reads were collapsed and filtered. For each sample, productive Simpson clonality was calculated as the square root of Simpson's diversity index across productive rearrangements. TCRdb took over this immuneACCESS table, retaining in-frame rearrangements with V and J assigned. Such tables are incomplete; in checked studies, under half of the missing clones stem from an unresolved V gene, and the remainder is unexplained. V, J and clone size derive from that table, while D and trimming were established from the DNA sequence. Present in this sample are a few hundred thousand clones, more than 70% of which were seen just once. Approximately 12% of the sample belongs to the ten largest clones.

At one collaborating source in Seattle, patients were enrolled during active infection and were followed longitudinally through the course of disease. Each collaborating institution followed its own protocols to collect whole blood in K2EDTA tubes. Collaborator samples were shipped for TCRbeta analysis as frozen whole blood, isolated PBMCs, or DNA extracted from either sample type. Rearrangement joined TRBV29-1 to TRBJ1-2, with 10 junctional bases fitting TRBD1. This sequence was found in a woman aged 45-60 years with COVID-19, enrolled during active disease. Sequences were obtained from peripheral blood. At the DNA level, the sequence is TGCAGCGTTGGGGGGACAGGGGCCGGCGGCTACACCTTC. Translated, this gives CSVGGTGAGGYTF.